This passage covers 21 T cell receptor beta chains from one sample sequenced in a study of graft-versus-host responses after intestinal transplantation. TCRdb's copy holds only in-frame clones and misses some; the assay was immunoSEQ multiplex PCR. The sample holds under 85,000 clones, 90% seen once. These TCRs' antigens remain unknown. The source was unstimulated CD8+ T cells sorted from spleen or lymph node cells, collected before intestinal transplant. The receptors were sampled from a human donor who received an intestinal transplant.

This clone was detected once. The CDR3 region is CASSLGQGASAYEQYF. The CDR3 DNA reads TGTGCCAGCAGCTTAGGACAGGGGGCGTCTGCGTACGAGCAGTACTTC. The gene calls are TRBV7-6 and TRBJ2-7; 10 bases match TRBD1. The V and J ends lost 1 base and 4 bases, in that order; junction bases with no gene match: 7. Germline V gene data show CDR1 as SGHVS and CDR2 as FNYEAQ. The CDR3 runs 16 residues.

The CDR3 protein is CASSHITGGTEAFF. For the CDR3, the DNA is TGCGCCAGCAGCCATATTACAGGGGGCACTGAAGCTTTCTTT. J is TRBJ1-1 and V is TRBV4-1, with 8 bases identical to TRBD1. J gave up 4 bases and V 3 bases, and 4 bases lay outside the gene matches. In germline, CDR1 is MGHRA, CDR2 YSYEKL. This CDR3 spans 14 amino acids.

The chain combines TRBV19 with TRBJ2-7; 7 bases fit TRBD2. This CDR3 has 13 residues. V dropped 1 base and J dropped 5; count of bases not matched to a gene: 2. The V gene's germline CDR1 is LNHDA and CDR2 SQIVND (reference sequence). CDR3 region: CASSIGSGDEQYF. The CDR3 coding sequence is TGTGCCAGTAGTATAGGGAGCGGGGACGAGCAGTACTTC.

The CDR3 nucleotides are TGTGCCACCTGGAACGACACGGTGGACAGGGTAAATCAGCCCCAGCATTTT. This gives the protein CATWNDTVDRVNQPQHF. This chain connects TRBV15 to TRBJ1-5; the match to TRBD1 covers 8 bases. V lost 8 bases to trimming and J lost 4 bases; unmatched junction nucleotides: 16. The CDR3 extends over 17 amino acids. Germline assignment: CDR1 LNHNV and CDR2 YYDKDF (reference sequence).

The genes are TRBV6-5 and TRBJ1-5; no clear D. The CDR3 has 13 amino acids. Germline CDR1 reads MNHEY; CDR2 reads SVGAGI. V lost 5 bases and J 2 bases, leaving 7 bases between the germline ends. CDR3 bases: TGTGCCAGCAGTCCAACTGGCAATCAGCCCCAGCATTTT. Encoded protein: CASSPTGNQPQHF.

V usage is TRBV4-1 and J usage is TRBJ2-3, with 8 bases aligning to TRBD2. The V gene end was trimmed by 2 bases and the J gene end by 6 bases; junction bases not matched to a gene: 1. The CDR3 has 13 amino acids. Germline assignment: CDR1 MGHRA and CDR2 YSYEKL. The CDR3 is CASSQTSGDTQYF. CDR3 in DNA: TGCGCCAGCAGCCAAACTAGCGGCGATACGCAGTATTTT.

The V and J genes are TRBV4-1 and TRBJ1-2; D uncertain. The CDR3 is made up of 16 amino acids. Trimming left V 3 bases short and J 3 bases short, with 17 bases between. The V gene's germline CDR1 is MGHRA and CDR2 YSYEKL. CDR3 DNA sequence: TGCGCCAGCAGCCACACCCAGGACGGGGAGGACTATGGCTACACCTTC. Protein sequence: CASSHTQDGEDYGYTF.

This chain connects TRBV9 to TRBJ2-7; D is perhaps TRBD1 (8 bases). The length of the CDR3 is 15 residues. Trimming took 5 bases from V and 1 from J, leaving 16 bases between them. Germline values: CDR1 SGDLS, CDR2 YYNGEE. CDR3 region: CASSGGGDRSYEQYF. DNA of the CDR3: TGTGCCAGCAGTGGAGGGGGGGACAGGTCCTACGAGCAGTACTTC.

DNA of the CDR3: TGTGCCAGCAGCACGGGGGACTCTGGGGCCAACGTCCTGACTTTC. Translating gives CASSTGDSGANVLTF. The chain carries TRBV7-8 and TRBJ2-6; the D gene is possibly TRBD2 (6 bases). The length of the CDR3 is 15 residues. Germline V gene sequence: CDR1 SGHVS, CDR2 FQNEAQ. V dropped 5 bases and J dropped 0 bases, with 8 bases sitting between them.

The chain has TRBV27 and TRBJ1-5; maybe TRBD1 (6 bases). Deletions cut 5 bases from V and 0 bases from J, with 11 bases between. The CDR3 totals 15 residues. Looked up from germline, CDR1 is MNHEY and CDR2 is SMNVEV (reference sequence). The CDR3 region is CASSGDTYSNQPQHF. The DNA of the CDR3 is TGTGCCAGCAGTGGGGACACGTATAGCAATCAGCCCCAGCATTTT.

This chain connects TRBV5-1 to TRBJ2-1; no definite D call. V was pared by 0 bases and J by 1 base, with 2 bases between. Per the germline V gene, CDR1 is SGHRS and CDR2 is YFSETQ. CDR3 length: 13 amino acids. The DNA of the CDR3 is TGCGCCAGCAGCTTGGCTTCCTACAATGAGCAGTTCTTC. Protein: CASSLASYNEQFF.

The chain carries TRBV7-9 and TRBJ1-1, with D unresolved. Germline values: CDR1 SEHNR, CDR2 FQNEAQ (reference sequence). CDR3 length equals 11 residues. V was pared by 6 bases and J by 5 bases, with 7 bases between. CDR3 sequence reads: CASSSGTEAFF. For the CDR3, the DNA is TGTGCCAGCAGTTCCGGGACTGAAGCTTTCTTT.

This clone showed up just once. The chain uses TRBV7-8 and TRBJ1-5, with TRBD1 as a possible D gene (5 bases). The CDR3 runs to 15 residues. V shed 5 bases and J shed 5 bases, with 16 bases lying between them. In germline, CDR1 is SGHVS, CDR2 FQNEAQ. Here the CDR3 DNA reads TGTGCCAGCAGCCCCAGGGTGTGGGGGGATCAGCCCCAGCATTTT. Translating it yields CASSPRVWGDQPQHF.

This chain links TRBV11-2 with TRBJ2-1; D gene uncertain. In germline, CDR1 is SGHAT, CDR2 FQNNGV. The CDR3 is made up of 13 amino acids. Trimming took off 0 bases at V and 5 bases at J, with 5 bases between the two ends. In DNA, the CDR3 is TGTGCCAGCAGCTTAGAGGCAGACAATGAGCAGTTCTTC. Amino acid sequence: CASSLEADNEQFF.

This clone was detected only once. The CDR3 is CASSHPVEGPQREKLFF. Written as DNA, the CDR3 is TGTGCCAGTAGCCATCCCGTCGAGGGTCCCCAGAGGGAAAAACTGTTTTTT. The chain couples TRBV19 to TRBJ1-4, with unresolved D. CDR3 size: 17 residues. The germline CDR1 and CDR2 sequences are LNHDA and SQIVND (reference sequence). Trimming stripped 6 bases from V and 8 bases from J, with 25 bases between.

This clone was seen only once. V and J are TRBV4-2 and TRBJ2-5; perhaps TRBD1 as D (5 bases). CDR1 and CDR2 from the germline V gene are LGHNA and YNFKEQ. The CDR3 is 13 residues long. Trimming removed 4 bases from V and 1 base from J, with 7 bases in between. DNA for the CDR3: TGTGCCAGCAGCCCCCAGGGCCAAGAGACCCAGTACTTC. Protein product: CASSPQGQETQYF.

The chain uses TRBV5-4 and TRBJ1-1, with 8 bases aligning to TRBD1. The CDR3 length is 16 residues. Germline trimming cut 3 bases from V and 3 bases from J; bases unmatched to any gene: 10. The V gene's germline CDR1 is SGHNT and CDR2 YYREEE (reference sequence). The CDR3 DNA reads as TGTGCCAGCAGCTGGCGGCAGGGGGCGGGGGACACTGAAGCTTTCTTT. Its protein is CASSWRQGAGDTEAFF. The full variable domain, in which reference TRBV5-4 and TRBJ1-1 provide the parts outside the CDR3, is ETGVTQSPTHLIKTRGQQVTLRCSSQSGHNTVSWYQQALGQGPQFIFQYYREEENGRGNFPPRFSGLQFPNYSSELNVNALELDDSALYLCASSWRQGAGDTEAFFGQGTRLTVV.

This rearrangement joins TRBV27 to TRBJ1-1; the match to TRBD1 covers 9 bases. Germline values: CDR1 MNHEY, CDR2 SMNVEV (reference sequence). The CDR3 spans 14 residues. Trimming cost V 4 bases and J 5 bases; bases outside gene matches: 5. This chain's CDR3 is CASSSGQGWTEAFF. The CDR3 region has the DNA TGTGCCAGCAGTTCGGGACAGGGATGGACTGAAGCTTTCTTT.

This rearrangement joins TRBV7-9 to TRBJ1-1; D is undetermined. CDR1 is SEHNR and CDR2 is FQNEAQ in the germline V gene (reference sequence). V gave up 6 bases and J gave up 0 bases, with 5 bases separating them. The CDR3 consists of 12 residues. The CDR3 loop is CASREVNTEAFF. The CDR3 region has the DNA TGTGCCAGCAGGGAGGTGAACACTGAAGCTTTCTTT.

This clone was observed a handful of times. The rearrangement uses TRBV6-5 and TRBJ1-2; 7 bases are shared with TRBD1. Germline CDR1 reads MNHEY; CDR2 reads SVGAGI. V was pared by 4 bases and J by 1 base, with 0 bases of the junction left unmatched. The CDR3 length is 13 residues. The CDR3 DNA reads TGTGCCAGCAGTTGGGACAGTAACTATGGCTACACCTTC. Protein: CASSWDSNYGYTF.

The CDR3 nucleotides read TGTGCCAGCAGCGATCCGATTAGTGAAAAACTGTTTTTT. Translation: CASSDPISEKLFF. The chain uses TRBV4-2 and TRBJ1-4; D not resolved. This CDR3 has 13 residues. The V gene's germline CDR1 is LGHNA and CDR2 YNFKEQ. The V end lost 5 bases, the J end lost 7 bases, and 11 bases lay between the germline ends.